This TCR beta chain stems from a study of OX40 agonist ivuxolimab in advanced cancers. Overall study: Hepatocellular carcinoma, melanoma, renal cell or head and neck cancer occurred in dose-escalation patients. Overall study findings and caveats: Which antigen the expanded peripheral T cells recognized is unknown. Both blood CD4+ and CD8+ T cells showed clonal growth by week 6 at 0.1 to 3.0 mg/kg.

Blood draws occurred at baseline, cycle 4 day 1, and cycle 7 day 1. V lost 1 base, J lost 5 bases, and 15 bases lay in between. The CDR3 totals 15 residues. Per the germline V gene, CDR1 is SGHRS and CDR2 is YFSETQ. Clones were read by immunoSEQ multiplex PCR, and TCRdb kept only the in-frame ones, dropping some. The sample holds some 73,000 clones, around 88% seen once. For this clone: Its antigen remains unidentified.

The V gene is TRBV5-1, the J gene TRBJ1-1; D uncertain. The sample here was CD4+ or CD8+ T cells sorted from blood, taken in a trial of the OX40 agonist ivuxolimab. This receptor was identified in an adult with an advanced solid tumor such as melanoma, head and neck, liver or kidney cancer. The CDR3 region is CASSLLGLVGTEAFF. Here the CDR3 DNA reads TGCGCCAGCAGCTTGTTAGGGCTCGTGGGGACTGAAGCTTTCTTT.